There are a few counts of the clone carrying this T cell receptor (beta chain). Trimming cost V 6 bases and J 0 bases, with 16 bases left between them. The length of the CDR3 is 16 residues. CDR1 is SGHRS, CDR2 YFSETQ, per germline. The sample originates from a study of response to subunit inactivated influenza vaccine. TCRdb independently ran MiXCR on the RT-PCR reads; one entry per CDR3 protein. In the table there are about 540,000 distinct CDR3 sequences, approximately 22% of which are singletons. The same sample was also studied in work on T cells expressing NK-cell markers. That paper notes: Beta-chain TCR cDNA was generated via 5'RACE template switching with UMIs.

The chain employs TRBV5-1 and TRBJ1-5; D unresolved. Sequenced material: CD4+ T cells sorted from PBMCs, taken about 13 days after vaccination. This sequence was found in a middle-aged man who received an inactivated influenza vaccine. The CDR3 spells CASTFQPAYSNQPQHF. CDR3 coding DNA: TGCGCCAGCACCTTCCAGCCAGCCTATAGCAATCAGCCCCAGCATTTT.